This passage covers 13 T cell receptor beta chains from one sample sequenced in a study of shared clonotypes between healthy human individuals. Assay used: immunoSEQ multiplex PCR; TCRdb lists only in-frame clones, some missing. The sample has roughly 2.1 million clones; 85% to 95% are singletons. Naive CD8 cells, CD45RO-negative and positively selected for CCR7, excluded terminally differentiated effector memory CD45RA+ cells. The specimen was naive CD8+ T cells from PBMCs. Receptor source: a man aged 18 to 29 in good health. Some clones in this sample may be carry-over from other donors' samples.

The gene calls are TRBV2 and TRBJ2-7; perhaps TRBD1 as D (5 bases). This CDR3 is built from 16 residues. V was clipped by 1 base and J by 0 bases, with 13 bases between them. Germline lookup yields CDR1 SNHLY and CDR2 FYNNEI. DNA for the CDR3: TGTGCCAGCAGTGAAGGGGGCAGGGTGACCTCCTACGAGCAGTACTTC. Translating gives CASSEGGRVTSYEQYF. Based on the CDR3 plus reference TRBV2 and TRBJ2-7, the full variable domain is EPEVTQTPSHQVTQMGQEVILRCVPISNHLYFYWYRQILGQKVEFLVSFYNNEISEKSEIFDDQFSVERPDGSNFTLKIRSTKLEDSAMYFCASSEGGRVTSYEQYFGPGTRLTVT.

The chain uses TRBV7-2 and TRBJ2-7; D remains unclear. The CDR3 has 15 amino acids. The V end lost 3 bases, the J end lost 0 bases, and 12 bases lay between the germline ends. The germline gives CDR1 SGHTA, CDR2 FQGNSA. The CDR3 here is CASSLIRASSYEQYF. The CDR3 DNA is TGTGCCAGCAGCTTGATCAGAGCTAGCTCCTACGAGCAGTACTTC.

This chain uses TRBV6-4 with TRBJ2-1; D gene ambiguous. CDR3 size: 16 residues. V shed 3 bases and J shed 0 bases, with 12 bases lying between them. The V gene's germline CDR1 is MRHNA and CDR2 SNTAGT. The CDR3: CASSEHLLLSYNEQFF. The DNA for the CDR3 is TGTGCCAGCAGTGAACATCTCTTACTCTCCTACAATGAGCAGTTCTTC.

This clone showed up just once. The V and J genes are TRBV7-6 and TRBJ2-4; tentative D call: TRBD2 (5 bases). The V end lost 2 bases, the J end lost 2 bases, and 19 bases lay between the germline ends. Looked up from germline, CDR1 is SGHVS and CDR2 is FNYEAQ. CDR3 length: 18 residues. The CDR3 is CASSLKSPGTVTKNIQYF. The CDR3 DNA is TGTGCCAGCAGCTTAAAGTCTCCGGGAACAGTGACCAAAAACATTCAGTACTTC. Supplemented by reference TRBV7-6 and TRBJ2-4, the full variable domain reads GAGVSQSPRYKVTKRGQDVALRCDPISGHVSLYWYRQALGQGPEFLTYFNYEAQQDKSGLPNDRFSAERPEGSISTLTIQRTEQRDSAMYRCASSLKSPGTVTKNIQYFGAGTRLSVL.

This chain links TRBV9 with TRBJ2-3; 8 bases map to TRBD1. The CDR3 runs 14 residues. The V segment lost 3 bases and the J segment 5 bases; nucleotides outside the gene matches: 5. CDR1 and CDR2 from the germline V gene are SGDLS and YYNGEE. The CDR3 DNA follows: TGTGCCAGCAGCGCCAGGGGGCAGGTAGATACGCAGTATTTT. Residues: CASSARGQVDTQYF.

The genes are TRBV28 and TRBJ2-1; no firm D call. CDR3 size: 14 residues. CDR1 and CDR2 from the germline V gene are MDHEN and SYDVKM. V was clipped by 6 bases and J by 5 bases, with 14 bases between them. The CDR3 loop reads CASRPRGSNNEQFF. For the CDR3, the DNA is TGTGCCAGCAGGCCTAGAGGCAGCAACAATGAGCAGTTCTTC.

This chain links TRBV7-2 with TRBJ2-1; D uncertain. The CDR3 extends over 10 amino acids. V dropped 5 bases and J dropped 12 bases, with 8 bases sitting between them. CDR1 and CDR2 from the germline V gene are SGHTA and FQGNSA. The CDR3 sequence is CASSPPGQFF. In nucleotides, the CDR3 is TGTGCCAGCAGCCCCCCCGGGCAGTTCTTC.

The chain carries TRBV13 and TRBJ2-7, with TRBD1 identical over 8 bases. J was trimmed by 1 base and V by 5 bases; bases with no gene match: 10. This CDR3 comprises 16 residues. Looked up from germline, CDR1 is PRHDT and CDR2 is FYEKMQ (reference sequence). The CDR3 is CASSAERTGRSYEQYF. In nucleotides, the CDR3 is TGTGCCAGCAGCGCCGAGAGGACAGGGAGGTCCTACGAGCAGTACTTC. The whole variable domain, remainder taken from reference TRBV13 and TRBJ2-7, is AAGVIQSPRHLIKEKRETATLKCYPIPRHDTVYWYQQGPGQDPQFLISFYEKMQSDKGSIPDRFSAQQFSDYHSELNMSSLELGDSALYFCASSAERTGRSYEQYFGPGTRLTVT.

In DNA, the CDR3 is TGTGCCAGCTCACCAAAAAGGCTAGCGGGAGTGGTTGATGAGCAGTTCTTC. Amino acid sequence: CASSPKRLAGVVDEQFF. The chain employs TRBV18 and TRBJ2-1, with TRBD2 identical over 10 bases. This CDR3 has 17 amino acids. Germline CDR1 KGHSH, CDR2 LQKENI. V trimming: 2 bases; J trimming: 8 bases; junction bases outside the gene matches: 12.

The rearrangement uses TRBV7-3 and TRBJ1-1; 8 bases match TRBD1. CDR1 SGHTA and CDR2 FQGTGA come from the germline V gene. The CDR3 extends over 16 amino acids. V dropped 0 bases and J dropped 3; count of bases not matched to a gene: 6. For the CDR3, the DNA is TGTGCCAGCAGCTTAACGGGGCAGGGGGCGGACACTGAAGCTTTCTTT. This codes for CASSLTGQGADTEAFF.

The genes are TRBV7-9 and TRBJ2-1; D tentatively reads TRBD1 or TRBD2 (6 bases each). There are 16 residues in the CDR3. Per the germline V gene, CDR1 is SEHNR and CDR2 is FQNEAQ (reference sequence). The V end was cut by 3 bases, the J end by 4 bases, with 16 bases between. The CDR3 protein is CASSFRSGGGYNEQFF. CDR3 nucleotides: TGTGCCAGCAGCTTCCGGAGCGGAGGGGGGTACAATGAGCAGTTCTTC.

As for this clone: Other DNA sequences in this specimen translate into the identical CDR3. This sequence joins TRBV6-1 and TRBJ2-7; D possibly matches TRBD1 or TRBD2 (5 bases each). The CDR3 sequence is 13 residues long. Trimming stripped 4 bases from V and 3 bases from J, with 10 bases between. Germline V CDR1 and CDR2: MNHNS, SASEGT. This chain's CDR3 is CASSGGRGYEQYF. The CDR3 DNA reads TGTGCCAGCAGTGGGGGACGTGGCTACGAGCAGTACTTC.

The V and J genes are TRBV6-1 and TRBJ1-2; D call uncertain. Per germline, CDR1 MNHNS and CDR2 SASEGT. The CDR3 length is 15 residues. V gave up 4 bases and J gave up 7 bases, with 19 bases separating them. CDR3 sequence: CASSVSHLSTTGYTF. As DNA, the CDR3 is TGTGCCAGCAGTGTCTCCCACCTCTCGACTACTGGCTACACCTTC.